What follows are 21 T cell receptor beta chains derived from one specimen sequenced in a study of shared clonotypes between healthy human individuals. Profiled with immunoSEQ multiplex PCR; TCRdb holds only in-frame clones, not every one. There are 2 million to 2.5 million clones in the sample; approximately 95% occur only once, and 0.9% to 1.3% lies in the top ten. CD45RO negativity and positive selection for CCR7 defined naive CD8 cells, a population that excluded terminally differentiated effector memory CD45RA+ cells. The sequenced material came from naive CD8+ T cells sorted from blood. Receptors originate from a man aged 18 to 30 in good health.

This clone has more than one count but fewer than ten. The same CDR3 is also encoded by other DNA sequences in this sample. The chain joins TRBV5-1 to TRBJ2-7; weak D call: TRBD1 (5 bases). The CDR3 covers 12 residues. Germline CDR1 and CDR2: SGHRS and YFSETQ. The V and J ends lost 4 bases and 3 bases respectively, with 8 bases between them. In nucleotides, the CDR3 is TGCGCCAGCAGCCCCGACAGCTACGAGCAGTACTTC. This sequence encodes CASSPDSYEQYF.

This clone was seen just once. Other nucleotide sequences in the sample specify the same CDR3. The CDR3: CASSYRGGNQPQHF. In DNA form, the CDR3 reads TGTGCCAGCAGTTACAGGGGGGGCAATCAGCCCCAGCATTTT. The chain couples TRBV28 to TRBJ1-5; TRBD1 matches 8 bases. Germline V lookup: CDR1 MDHEN, CDR2 SYDVKM. CDR3 length: 14 residues. After removal of 4 bases from V and 2 bases from J, the junction contained 1 base not matched to a gene.

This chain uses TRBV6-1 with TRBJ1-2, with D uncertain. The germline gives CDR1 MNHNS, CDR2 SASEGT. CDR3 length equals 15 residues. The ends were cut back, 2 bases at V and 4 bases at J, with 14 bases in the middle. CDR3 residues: CASSEKGLPVYGYTF. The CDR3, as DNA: TGTGCCAGCAGTGAAAAAGGCCTTCCGGTCTATGGCTACACCTTC.

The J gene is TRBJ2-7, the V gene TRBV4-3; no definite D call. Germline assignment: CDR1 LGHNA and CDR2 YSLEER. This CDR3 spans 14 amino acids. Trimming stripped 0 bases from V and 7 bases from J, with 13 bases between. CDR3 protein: CASSQEPRAREQYF. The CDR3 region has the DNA TGCGCCAGCAGCCAAGAGCCCCGGGCTCGAGAGCAGTACTTC.

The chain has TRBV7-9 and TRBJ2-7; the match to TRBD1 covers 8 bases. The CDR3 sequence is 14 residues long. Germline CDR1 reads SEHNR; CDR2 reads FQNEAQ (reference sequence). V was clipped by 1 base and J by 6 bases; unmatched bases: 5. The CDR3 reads CASSLDPGGGEQYF. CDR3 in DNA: TGTGCCAGCAGCTTAGATCCAGGGGGCGGCGAGCAGTACTTC.

CDR3 region: CASSLLAGDLYEQYF. As DNA, the CDR3 is TGTGCCAGCTCACTACTAGCGGGAGACCTCTACGAGCAGTACTTC. The chain carries TRBV18 and TRBJ2-7; 11 nucleotides line up with TRBD2. The CDR3 covers 15 residues. Germline V CDR1 and CDR2: KGHSH, LQKENI. Unmatched junction bases numbered 5, after V lost 4 bases and J lost 3 bases. The variable domain in full, with the rest retrieved from reference TRBV18 and TRBJ2-7, is NAGVMQNPRHLVRRRGQEARLRCSPMKGHSHVYWYRQLPEEGLKFMVYLQKENIIDESGMPKERFSAEFPKEGPSILRIQQVVRGDSAAYFCASSLLAGDLYEQYFGPGTRLTVT.

The CDR3 here is CASSQDHGLTTGELFF. The CDR3 nucleotides are TGCGCCAGCAGCCAAGATCACGGGCTAACCACCGGGGAGCTGTTTTTT. This rearrangement joins TRBV4-3 to TRBJ2-2; D is ambiguous. With 0 bases removed from V and 4 bases from J, the gap between germline ends came to 12 bases. The CDR3 extends over 16 amino acids. Germline V lookup: CDR1 LGHNA, CDR2 YSLEER.

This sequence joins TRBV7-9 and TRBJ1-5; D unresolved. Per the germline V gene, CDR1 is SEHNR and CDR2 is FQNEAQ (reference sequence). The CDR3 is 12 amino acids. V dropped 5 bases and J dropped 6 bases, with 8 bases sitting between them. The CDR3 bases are TGTGCCAGCAGCCGCGCGGGTCAGCCCCAGCATTTT. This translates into CASSRAGQPQHF.

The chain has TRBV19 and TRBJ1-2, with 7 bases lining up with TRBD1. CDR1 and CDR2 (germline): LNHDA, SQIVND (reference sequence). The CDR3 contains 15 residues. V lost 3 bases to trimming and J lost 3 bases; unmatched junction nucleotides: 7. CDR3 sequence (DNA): TGTGCCAGTAGTATTCCCCGCAGGGGGGACTATGGCTACACCTTC. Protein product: CASSIPRRGDYGYTF.

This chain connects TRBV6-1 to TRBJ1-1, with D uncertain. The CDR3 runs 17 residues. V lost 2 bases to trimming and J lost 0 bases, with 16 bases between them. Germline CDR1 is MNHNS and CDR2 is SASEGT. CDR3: CASSEYTSTWVNTEAFF. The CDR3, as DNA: TGTGCCAGCAGTGAATACACTAGTACATGGGTGAACACTGAAGCTTTCTTT.

CDR3 nucleotide sequence: TGTGCCAGCAGGCCAAACGCGGGACTAGCGGGGGGGCGGATAGGAGAGACCCAGTACTTC. Protein: CASRPNAGLAGGRIGETQYF. The chain carries TRBV2 and TRBJ2-5; 16 bases agree with TRBD2. The J segment lost 4 bases and the V segment lost 6 bases, leaving 17 bases of the junction unmatched. This CDR3 is built from 20 residues. The germline V gene has CDR1 SNHLY and CDR2 FYNNEI.

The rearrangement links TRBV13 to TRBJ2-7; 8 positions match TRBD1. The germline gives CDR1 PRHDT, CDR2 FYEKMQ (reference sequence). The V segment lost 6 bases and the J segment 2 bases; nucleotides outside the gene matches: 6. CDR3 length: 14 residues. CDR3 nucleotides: TGTGCCAGCAGTTTCGGACAGGGCACCTACGAGCAGTACTTC. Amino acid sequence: CASSFGQGTYEQYF.

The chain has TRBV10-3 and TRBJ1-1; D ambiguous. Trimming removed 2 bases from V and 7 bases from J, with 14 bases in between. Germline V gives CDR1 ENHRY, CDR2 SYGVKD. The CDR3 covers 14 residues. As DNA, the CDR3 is TGTGCCATCAGTGAGAAATCTGCTCGGCTTGAAGCTTTCTTT. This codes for CAISEKSARLEAFF.

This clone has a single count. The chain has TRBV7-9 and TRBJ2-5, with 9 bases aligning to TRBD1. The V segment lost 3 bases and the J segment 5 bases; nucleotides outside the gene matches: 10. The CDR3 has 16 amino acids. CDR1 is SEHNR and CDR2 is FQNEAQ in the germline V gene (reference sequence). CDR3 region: CASSLAKGQGPETQYF. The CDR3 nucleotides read TGTGCCAGCAGCTTGGCTAAGGGACAGGGACCGGAGACCCAGTACTTC.

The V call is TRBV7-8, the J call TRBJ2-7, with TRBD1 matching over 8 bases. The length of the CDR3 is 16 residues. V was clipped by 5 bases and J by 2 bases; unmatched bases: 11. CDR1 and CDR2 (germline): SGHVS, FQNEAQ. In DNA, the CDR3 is TGTGCCAGCAGCCTGGGTTCCCAGGACAGGGCCTACGAGCAGTACTTC. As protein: CASSLGSQDRAYEQYF.

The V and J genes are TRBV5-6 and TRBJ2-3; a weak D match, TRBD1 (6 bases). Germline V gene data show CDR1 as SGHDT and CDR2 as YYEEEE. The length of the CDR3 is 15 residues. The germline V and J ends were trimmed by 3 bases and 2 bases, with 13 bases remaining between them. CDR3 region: CASSWGRDNTDTQYF. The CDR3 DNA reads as TGTGCCAGCAGCTGGGGCCGGGACAACACAGATACGCAGTATTTT.

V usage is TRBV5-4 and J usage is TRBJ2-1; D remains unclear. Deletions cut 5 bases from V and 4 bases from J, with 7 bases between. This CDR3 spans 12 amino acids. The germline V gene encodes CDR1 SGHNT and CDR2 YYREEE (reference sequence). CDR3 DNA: TGTGCCAGCAGTTCGGATTACAATGAGCAGTTCTTC. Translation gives CASSSDYNEQFF.

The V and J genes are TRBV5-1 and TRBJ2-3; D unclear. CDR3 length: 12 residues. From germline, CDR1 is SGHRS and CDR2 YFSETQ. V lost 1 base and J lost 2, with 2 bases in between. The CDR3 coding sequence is TGCGCCAGCAGCTTGCCCACAGATACGCAGTATTTT. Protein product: CASSLPTDTQYF.

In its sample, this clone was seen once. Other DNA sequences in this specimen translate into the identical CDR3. The CDR3 DNA reads as TGTGCCAGCAGCGGGTCTGGGGCCAACGTCCTGACTTTC. Amino acids: CASSGSGANVLTF. The chain has TRBV9 and TRBJ2-6; D is unclear. Per the germline V gene, CDR1 is SGDLS and CDR2 is YYNGEE. The CDR3 runs to 13 residues. Between the trimmed V and J ends, which lost 3 bases and 1 base, there was a span of 2 bases.

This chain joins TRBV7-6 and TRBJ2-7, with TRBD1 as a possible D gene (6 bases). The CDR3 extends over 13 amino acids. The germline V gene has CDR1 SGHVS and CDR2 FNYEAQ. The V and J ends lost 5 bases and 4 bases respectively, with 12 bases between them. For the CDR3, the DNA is TGTGCCAGCAGCGTAGGACAGAGTTACGAGCAGTACTTC. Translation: CASSVGQSYEQYF.

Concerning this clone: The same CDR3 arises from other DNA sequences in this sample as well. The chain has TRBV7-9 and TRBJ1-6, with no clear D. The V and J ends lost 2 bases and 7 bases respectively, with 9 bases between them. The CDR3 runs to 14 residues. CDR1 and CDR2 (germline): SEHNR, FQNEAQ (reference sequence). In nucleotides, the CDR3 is TGTGCCAGCAGCTTATCTCTGGGAAATTCACCCCTCCACTTT. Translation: CASSLSLGNSPLHF.